This T cell receptor beta chain originates from a study of blood T cells in healthy people across ages. Through a sample-barcoded 5' primer and a J-beta primer mix, a second PCR was run for 7 to 11 cycles. TCRdb redid the calling of the 5' RACE reads with MiXCR, one entry per CDR3 protein. The sample includes about 840,000 distinct CDR3 sequences, about 27% seen only once; the top ten take roughly 10%. CDR3 length: 16 residues. From germline, CDR1 is SGDLS and CDR2 YYNGEE. With regard to this clonotype: This could be a read error, since a much larger clone is one nucleotide away.

This same sample was also taken into another study, of T cells of mothers and their children.

The specimen sequenced was blood. This sequence was found in a woman aged 40 to 50 in good health. This rearrangement joins TRBV9 to TRBJ2-7; D remains ambiguous. The CDR3 loop is CASSVAPQLDSYGQYF. In DNA, the CDR3 is TGTGCCAGCAGCGTAGCCCCGCAGTTAGATTCCTACGGGCAGTACTTC.